The clone carrying this T cell receptor beta chain was found a few times. This sample was included in a study of T cell changes during pregnancy in multiple sclerosis. Profiling relied on immunoSEQ multiplex PCR, and the TCRdb table lists in-frame clones only, not all of them. This table holds 40,000 to 55,000 clones, almost 90% found once. V was clipped by 6 bases and J by 5 bases; unmatched bases: 11. Per germline, CDR1 SNHLY and CDR2 FYNNEI. CDR3 length equals 16 residues. The source is a female donor in good health, enrolled as a control in a pregnancy study. V is TRBV2 and J is TRBJ2-1; TRBD2 matches at 9 bases. Sequences were derived from peripheral blood, sampled in the second trimester of pregnancy. As DNA, the CDR3 is TGTGCCAGCAGGATACGGACTAGCGCAGGGAACAATGAGCAGTTCTTC. Its translation is CASRIRTSAGNNEQFF.